This entry concerns a single T cell receptor (beta chain). This record belongs to a study of blood T cell repertoires in COVID-19. About the research overall: Acute and convalescent COVID-19 samples came from the United States, Italy and Spain.

The V and J ends lost 4 bases and 7 bases, in that order; junction bases with no gene match: 7. The CDR3 sequence is 15 residues long. CDR1 SGHTA and CDR2 FQGTGA come from the germline V gene. As processed by the authors: The authors estimated nucleated cell counts from reference gene primer amplification. Here immunoSEQ multiplex PCR was the method, and the copy in TCRdb shows in-frame clones only, minus some. V, J and clone size derive from that table, while D and trimming were established from the DNA sequence. This sample has 80,000 to 95,000 clones, with roughly 81% found just once. V usage is TRBV7-3 and J usage is TRBJ2-1, with 10 positions matching TRBD2. The sample taken for sequencing was peripheral blood. This receptor was identified in a man older than 75 with COVID-19, enrolled during active disease. The CDR3 protein is CASSSSGGAGNEQFF. The CDR3, as DNA: TGTGCCAGCAGCTCGAGCGGGGGGGCCGGAAATGAGCAGTTCTTC.